Listed here are 25 T cell receptor beta chains from one sample, sequenced in a study of cytomegalovirus exposure and HLA in healthy donors. Primers: 60 Vbeta forward and 13 Jbeta reverse. Method: immunoSEQ multiplex PCR; TCRdb's copy keeps in-frame clones and lacks some. The sample has approximately 120,000 clones, 8% to 11% seen once. The sample consisted of PBMCs. The receptors come from a woman aged 18 to 35 in good health and CMV-seropositive.

This rearrangement joins TRBV7-2 to TRBJ2-7, with 7 bases identical to TRBD2. V shed 5 bases and J 6 bases; nucleotides not matched to a gene: 10. The CDR3 is 14 residues long. Germline V gives CDR1 SGHTA, CDR2 FQGNSA. CDR3 protein: CASSGRLAFSEQYF. The CDR3, as DNA: TGTGCCAGCAGCGGACGACTAGCTTTCTCCGAGCAGTACTTC.

The V call is TRBV29-1, the J call TRBJ2-5, with a weak D call TRBD2 (5 bases). CDR3 length equals 12 residues. Trimming cost V 3 bases and J 4 bases, with 9 bases left between them. CDR1 is SQVTM, CDR2 ANQGSEA, per germline. CDR3 residues: CSVEASPETQYF. The CDR3 coding sequence is TGCAGCGTTGAGGCTAGCCCAGAGACCCAGTACTTC.

The chain combines TRBV28 with TRBJ1-1; D may be TRBD1 (5 bases). V gave up 6 bases and J gave up 0 bases, with 14 bases separating them. CDR1 is MDHEN and CDR2 is SYDVKM in the germline V gene. The CDR3 covers 15 residues. CDR3 in amino acids: CASREPDRLNTEAFF. The DNA of the CDR3 is TGTGCCAGCAGGGAACCTGACAGACTGAACACTGAAGCTTTCTTT.

This clone was observed a handful of times. CDR3 nucleotides: TGTGCCAGCAGCTTAGTCCCAGGTCAAGAGACCCAGTACTTC. Its translation is CASSLVPGQETQYF. The chain links TRBV7-9 to TRBJ2-5; D gene unclear. Germline V gives CDR1 SEHNR, CDR2 FQNEAQ (reference sequence). CDR3 size: 14 residues. V lost 1 base, J lost 2 bases, and 8 bases lay in between.

This sequence joins TRBV20-1 and TRBJ2-1, with TRBD1 matching 7 bases. This CDR3 spans 11 amino acids. J lost 7 bases, V lost 5 bases, and 2 bases had no gene match. CDR1 is DFQATT and CDR2 is SNEGSKA in the germline V gene (reference sequence). The CDR3 loop reads CSAYRGNEQFF. In DNA, the CDR3 is TGCAGTGCTTACAGGGGTAATGAGCAGTTCTTC.

This sequence joins TRBV5-1 and TRBJ2-5; a weak D match, TRBD1 (5 bases). This CDR3 comprises 15 residues. Germline V gene sequence: CDR1 SGHRS, CDR2 YFSETQ. Trimming pared 4 bases from V and 5 bases from J, leaving 18 bases between. CDR3 sequence reads: CASSLDRQLWETQYF. Written as DNA, the CDR3 is TGCGCCAGCAGCCTAGATCGACAGTTGTGGGAGACCCAGTACTTC.

This clone turned up a few times. The chain links TRBV5-6 to TRBJ2-7; the D gene is possibly TRBD1 (6 bases). V lost 0 bases and J 3 bases, leaving 25 bases between the germline ends. Germline V gives CDR1 SGHDT, CDR2 YYEEEE. This CDR3 region has 19 residues. The DNA of the CDR3 is TGTGCCAGCAGCTTGGTAGAACAGGGAGACTTACCCGACTACTACGAGCAGTACTTC. It is translated as CASSLVEQGDLPDYYEQYF.

There are a few counts of this clone. V is TRBV7-8 and J is TRBJ2-2; 9 nucleotides match TRBD2. V was clipped by 5 bases and J by 7 bases; unmatched bases: 8. Germline loops: CDR1 SGHVS, CDR2 FQNEAQ. CDR3 length: 15 amino acids. As DNA, the CDR3 is TGTGCCAGCAGCCCGGCTAGCGGGGTCGGCGGGGAGCTGTTTTTT. Its translation: CASSPASGVGGELFF. Using reference TRBV7-8 and TRBJ2-2 for the parts outside the CDR3, the full variable domain is GAGVSQSPRYKVAKRGQDVALRCDPISGHVSLFWYQQALGQGPEFLTYFQNEAQLDKSGLPSDRFFAERPEGSVSTLKIQRTQQEDSAVYLCASSPASGVGGELFFGEGSRLTVL.

The sample holds a few counts of this clone. The V call is TRBV19, the J call TRBJ2-2; TRBD2 is a possible D gene (7 bases). The CDR3 has 15 amino acids. Trimming pared 4 bases from V and 3 bases from J, leaving 12 bases between. The germline V gene has CDR1 LNHDA and CDR2 SQIVND (reference sequence). For the CDR3, the DNA is TGTGCCAGTAGTAGGGGGCGGGAGTACACCGGGGAGCTGTTTTTT. It yields the protein CASSRGREYTGELFF.

This clone appeared a few times. This sequence joins TRBV30 and TRBJ2-5, with 9 bases that match TRBD2. This CDR3 is built from 13 residues. Trimming took 2 bases from V and 4 from J; bases not matched to a gene: 2. Germline V gene lookup returns CDR1 GTSNPN and CDR2 SVGIG (reference sequence). CDR3 in DNA: TGTGCCTGGAGTTTGACTAGCGGAGAGACCCAGTACTTC. Translation gives CAWSLTSGETQYF.

V and J are TRBV27 and TRBJ2-3, with a weak D call TRBD2 (5 bases). Germline V gene lookup returns CDR1 MNHEY and CDR2 SMNVEV (reference sequence). The CDR3 covers 16 residues. The V gene lost 4 bases and the J gene lost 2 bases, with 16 bases spanning the gap. For the CDR3, the DNA is TGTGCCAGCAGTTGGAGGAGCGGAAGGCCCACAGATACGCAGTATTTT. Its protein is CASSWRSGRPTDTQYF.

This clone was seen only a few times. V and J are TRBV11-2 and TRBJ1-3, with D maybe TRBD1 (5 bases). Germline loops: CDR1 SGHAT, CDR2 FQNNGV. The CDR3 runs to 17 residues. V shed 2 bases and J shed 0 bases, with 14 bases lying between them. CDR3 bases: TGTGCCAGCAGCTTATTGGGGGAGGGGATCTCTGGAAACACCATATATTTT. Amino acid sequence: CASSLLGEGISGNTIYF.

V usage is TRBV7-6 and J usage is TRBJ1-1; no firm D call. This CDR3 comprises 14 residues. V was pared by 1 base and J by 6 bases, with 12 bases between. The V gene's germline CDR1 is SGHVS and CDR2 FNYEAQ. The CDR3 DNA reads as TGTGCCAGCAGCTTAGGGTTCCCGGGAGCTGAAGCTTTCTTT. Protein sequence: CASSLGFPGAEAFF.

This clone has more than one count but fewer than ten. The chain uses TRBV6-5 and TRBJ1-5; 8 bases line up with TRBD1. V lost 10 bases and J lost 6; bases outside the gene matches: 11. The CDR3 contains 14 residues. From germline, CDR1 is MNHEY and CDR2 SVGAGI. As DNA, the CDR3 is TGTGCCACCGCGGACAGGGCAAAGGGTCAGCCCCAGCATTTT. It yields the protein CATADRAKGQPQHF.

To note about this clone: The same CDR3 arises from other DNA sequences in this sample as well. The rearrangement joins TRBV7-9 to TRBJ1-1; D unresolved. This CDR3 is 12 amino acids long. Germline V lookup: CDR1 SEHNR, CDR2 FQNEAQ (reference sequence). Between the trimmed V and J ends, which lost 1 base and 5 bases, there was a span of 5 bases. The CDR3 DNA is TGTGCCAGCAGCTTAGGCGAAACTGAAGCTTTCTTT. Its protein is CASSLGETEAFF.

This chain uses TRBV5-5 with TRBJ2-1, with 9 bases identical to TRBD1. Germline trimming cut 0 bases from V and 2 bases from J; bases unmatched to any gene: 6. Germline V lookup: CDR1 SGHKS, CDR2 YYEKEE (reference sequence). CDR3 size: 17 residues. CDR3 sequence: CASSLAGGTGPYNEQFF. CDR3 coding DNA: TGTGCCAGCAGCTTGGCCGGAGGGACAGGGCCCTACAATGAGCAGTTCTTC.

The V call is TRBV7-2, the J call TRBJ2-1; 11 nucleotides line up with TRBD2. This CDR3 is built from 16 residues. The J segment lost 3 bases and the V segment lost 4 bases, leaving 5 bases of the junction unmatched. Per germline, CDR1 SGHTA and CDR2 FQGNSA. The CDR3: CASSSRTSGYYNEQFF. The DNA for the CDR3 is TGTGCCAGCAGCTCCAGGACTAGCGGGTACTACAATGAGCAGTTCTTC.

The rearrangement joins TRBV19 to TRBJ2-2, with TRBD2 matching over 11 bases. The CDR3 loop spans 16 amino acids. Germline V CDR1 and CDR2: LNHDA, SQIVND (reference sequence). The V gene end was trimmed by 7 bases and the J gene end by 1 base; junction bases not matched to a gene: 5. The CDR3 is CASTVAGGLNTGELFF. CDR3 bases: TGTGCCAGTACCGTAGCGGGAGGGCTGAACACCGGGGAGCTGTTTTTT.

The chain couples TRBV7-2 to TRBJ2-7; 7 bases agree with TRBD1. Germline V gene data show CDR1 as SGHTA and CDR2 as FQGNSA. The length of the CDR3 is 12 residues. The trim removed 4 bases at V and 5 bases at J, leaving 2 bases unmatched. The CDR3 here is CASSSTGDEQYF. The CDR3 DNA is TGTGCCAGCAGCTCCACAGGGGACGAGCAGTACTTC.

The V and J genes are TRBV30 and TRBJ1-5, with TRBD1 identical over 8 bases. The CDR3 covers 13 residues. Germline loops: CDR1 GTSNPN, CDR2 SVGIG (reference sequence). V lost 4 bases to trimming and J lost 5 bases; unmatched junction nucleotides: 4. The CDR3 spells CAWNGQGDQPQHF. The DNA for the CDR3 is TGTGCCTGGAATGGACAGGGTGATCAGCCCCAGCATTTT. Looking up the rest from reference TRBV30 and TRBJ1-5 gives the full variable domain: SQTIHQWPATLVQPVGSPLSLECTVEGTSNPNLYWYRQAAGRGLQLLFYSVGIGQISSEVPQNLSASRPQDRQFILSSKKLLLSDSGFYLCAWNGQGDQPQHFGDGTRLSIL.

The rearrangement uses TRBV5-4 and TRBJ2-5; no clear D. V was trimmed by 4 bases and J by 2 bases, leaving 15 bases between them. In germline, CDR1 is SGHNT, CDR2 YYREEE (reference sequence). This CDR3 contains 15 residues. The CDR3 here is CASSLTTGTQETQYF. CDR3 nucleotide sequence: TGTGCCAGCAGCCTTACGACGGGTACACAAGAGACCCAGTACTTC.

This clone was detected a few times. The rearrangement links TRBV6-1 to TRBJ1-1; D gene unclear. Germline assignment: CDR1 MNHNS and CDR2 SASEGT. The germline V and J ends were trimmed by 1 base and 1 base, with 10 bases remaining between them. The CDR3 has 15 amino acids. CDR3: CASSEDGSGNTEAFF. The CDR3 DNA sequence: TGTGCCAGCAGTGAAGATGGTAGCGGGAACACTGAAGCTTTCTTT.

This clone was picked up a small number of times. The chain uses TRBV18 and TRBJ2-6, with D hard to call. The CDR3 contains 16 residues. Germline V CDR1 and CDR2: KGHSH, LQKENI. The V end lost 0 bases, the J end lost 0 bases, and 6 bases lay between the germline ends. CDR3 in amino acids: CASSPPQNSGANVLTF. The CDR3 DNA follows: TGTGCCAGCTCACCACCTCAGAACTCTGGGGCCAACGTCCTGACTTTC. The variable domain in full, with the rest retrieved from reference TRBV18 and TRBJ2-6, is NAGVMQNPRHLVRRRGQEARLRCSPMKGHSHVYWYRQLPEEGLKFMVYLQKENIIDESGMPKERFSAEFPKEGPSILRIQQVVRGDSAAYFCASSPPQNSGANVLTFGAGSRLTVL.

The rearrangement links TRBV28 to TRBJ2-7; 7 positions match TRBD2. With V trimmed by 5 bases and J by 0 bases, 4 bases remained unmatched. Per germline, CDR1 MDHEN and CDR2 SYDVKM. CDR3 length: 14 amino acids. The CDR3 bases are TGTGCCAGCAGTCGAAGCGGGGTCTCCTACGAGCAGTACTTC. Amino acid sequence: CASSRSGVSYEQYF.

The chain couples TRBV6-5 to TRBJ1-1; D is unresolved. Trimming took 5 bases from V and 8 from J, leaving 15 bases between them. Per the germline V gene, CDR1 is MNHEY and CDR2 is SVGAGI. The CDR3 runs 13 residues. The CDR3 DNA reads as TGTGCCAGCAGTCCTAGTGCGGCCTTAGAAGCTTTCTTT. Amino acids: CASSPSAALEAFF.